These T cell receptor beta chains were read from a single sample in a study of blood T cell repertoires in COVID-19. Some clones are missing from TCRdb's copy, which holds only in-frame ones; the method was immunoSEQ multiplex PCR. In the table there are tens of thousands of clones, about four fifths of which are singletons. Sequenced sample: peripheral blood. The receptors originated from a woman aged 80 or older with COVID-19, enrolled during active disease. Each CDR3 is given with its conserved first and last residue. A D gene is named only where the DNA matches it firmly. The size entry is marked missing in some rows and otherwise reads once, few, many or a size class.

clone size	V gene	D gene	CDR3 length	J gene	CDR3 DNA	CDR3 protein
once	TRBV18	NA	15	TRBJ2-4	TGTGCCAGCTCACCACCAGGGGGAGCCAAAAACATTCAGTACTTC	CASSPPGGAKNIQYF
once	TRBV6-1	NA	20	TRBJ1-1	TGTGCCAGCAGTGAGCGGGGGGGGCGTCAACTAGGGGCGACGAACACTGAAGCTTTCTTT	CASSERGGRQLGATNTEAFF
NA	TRBV2	TRBD1	13	TRBJ2-7	TGTGCCAGCCTTCGGACAGGCGACTACGAGCAGTACTTC	CASLRTGDYEQYF
NA	TRBV7-7	TRBD2	15	TRBJ2-7	TGTGCTAGCAGCTTCGGGGCTAGCGGGCTGAGGGAGCAGTACTTC	CASSFGASGLREQYF
NA	TRBV6-5	NA	16	TRBJ2-2	TGTGCCAGCAGTTACCGCCGCGGGTGGGACACCGGGGAGCTGTTTTTT	CASSYRRGWDTGELFF
few	TRBV2	NA	12	TRBJ1-5	TGTGCCAGCAGTGGGGGGGACCGGCCCCAGCATTTT	CASSGGDRPQHF
once	TRBV7-9	TRBD2	16	TRBJ2-1	TGTGCCAGCAGCTTCCGCCCGGGACTAGCGGGAGATGAGCAGTTCTTC	CASSFRPGLAGDEQFF
once	TRBV19	TRBD2	15	TRBJ2-7	TGTGCCAGTAAGTTGACTAGCGGGCTAACCTACGAGCAGTACTTC	CASKLTSGLTYEQYF
NA	TRBV28	NA	15	TRBJ2-6	TGTGCCAGCAGTTCACAGGGTGCTGGGGCCAACGTCCTGACTTTC	CASSSQGAGANVLTF
NA	TRBV6-5	NA	11	TRBJ1-1	TGTGCCAGCAGTAACACATTTGAAGCTTTCTTT	CASSNTFEAFF
NA	TRBV6-6	NA	15	TRBJ1-1	TGTGCCAGCAGAGATCCAGGCGGGAGTGACACTGAAGCTTTCTTT	CASRDPGGSDTEAFF
NA	TRBV7-9	TRBD1	15	TRBJ2-7	TGTGCCAGCAGCTTACGTACAGGGGTTTCCTACGAGCAGTACTTC	CASSLRTGVSYEQYF
NA	TRBV19	NA	15	TRBJ1-1	TGTAAGTCCCAACGGGGGGCCCTCGAACCCGCTGAAGCTTTCTTT	CKSQRGALEPAEAFF
NA	TRBV7-3	NA	18	TRBJ1-5	TGTGCCAGCAGCTTAAGACAGGACGCTAAAGCAAGCAATCAGCCCCAGCATTTT	CASSLRQDAKASNQPQHF
NA	TRBV5-1	TRBD2	16	TRBJ2-5	TGCGCCAGCAGCACGGGACTAGCGGGAGTGTTAGAGACCCAGTACTTC	CASSTGLAGVLETQYF
NA	TRBV25-1	TRBD2	13	TRBJ2-7	TGTGCCAGCAGTTCCCTTAGCGGGAGCGAGCAGTACTTC	CASSSLSGSEQYF
few	TRBV27	TRBD1	15	TRBJ2-1	TGTGCCAGCAGTTCCCGGGACAGGGTTTTCAATGAGCAGTTCTTC	CASSSRDRVFNEQFF
NA	TRBV10-3	NA	15	TRBJ2-1	TGTGCCATCACCCCCTCGGAGGGAGACTACAATGAGCAGTTCTTC	CAITPSEGDYNEQFF
NA	TRBV27	TRBD2	15	TRBJ2-1	TGTGCCAGCAGTTTATCAAAACTAGCGGGAGATGAGCAGTTCTTC	CASSLSKLAGDEQFF
NA	TRBV28	NA	16	TRBJ1-6	TGTGCCAGCAGGTCGGGGGGAAGCTCCTATAATTCACCCCTCCACTTT	CASRSGGSSYNSPLHF
few	TRBV7-8	NA	18	TRBJ1-1	TGTGCCAGCAGCTTAGGCTTAGGCAGGGTTGATCCTAACACTGAAGCTTTCTTT	CASSLGLGRVDPNTEAFF
NA	TRBV18	TRBD2	15	TRBJ2-7	TGTGCCAGCTCACCCCGAACTAGCGGGAGTTACGAGCAGTACTTC	CASSPRTSGSYEQYF